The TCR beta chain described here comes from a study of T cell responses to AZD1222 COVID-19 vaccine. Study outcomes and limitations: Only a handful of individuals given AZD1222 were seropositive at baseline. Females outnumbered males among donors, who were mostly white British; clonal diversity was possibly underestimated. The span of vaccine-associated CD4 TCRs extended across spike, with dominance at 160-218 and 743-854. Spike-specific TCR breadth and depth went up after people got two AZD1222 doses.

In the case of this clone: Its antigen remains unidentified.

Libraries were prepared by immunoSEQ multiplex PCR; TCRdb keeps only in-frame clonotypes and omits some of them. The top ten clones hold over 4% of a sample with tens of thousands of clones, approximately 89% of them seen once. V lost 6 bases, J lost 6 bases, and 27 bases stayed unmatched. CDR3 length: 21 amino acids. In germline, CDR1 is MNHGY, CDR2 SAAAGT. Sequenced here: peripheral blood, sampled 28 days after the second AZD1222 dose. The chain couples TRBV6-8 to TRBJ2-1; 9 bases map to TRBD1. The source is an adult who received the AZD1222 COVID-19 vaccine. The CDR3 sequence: CASSSRFKNRGHPQFTNEQFF. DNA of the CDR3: TGTGCCAGCAGCTCCCGCTTTAAAAACAGGGGGCATCCCCAATTTACCAATGAGCAGTTCTTC.